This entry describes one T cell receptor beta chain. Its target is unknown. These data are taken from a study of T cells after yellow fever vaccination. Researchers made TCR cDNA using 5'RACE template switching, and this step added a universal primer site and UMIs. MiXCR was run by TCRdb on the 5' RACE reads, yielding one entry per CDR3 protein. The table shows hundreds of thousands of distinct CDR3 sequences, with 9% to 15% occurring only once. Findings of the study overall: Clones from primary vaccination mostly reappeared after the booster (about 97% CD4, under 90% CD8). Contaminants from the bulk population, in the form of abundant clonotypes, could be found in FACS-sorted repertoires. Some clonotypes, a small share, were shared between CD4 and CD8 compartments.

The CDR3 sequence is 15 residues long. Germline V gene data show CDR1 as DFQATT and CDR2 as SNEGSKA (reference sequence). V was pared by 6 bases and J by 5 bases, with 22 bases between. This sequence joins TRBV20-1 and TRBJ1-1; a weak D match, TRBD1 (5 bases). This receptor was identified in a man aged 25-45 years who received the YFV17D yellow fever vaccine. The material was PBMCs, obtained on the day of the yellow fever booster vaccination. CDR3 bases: TGCAGTGCGGGACCTTCAGGGAAGGGAGCGACTGAAGCTTTCTTT. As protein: CSAGPSGKGATEAFF.